This T cell receptor beta chain was observed in a study of human T cells and chemical hapten exposure. On the study more broadly: Sensitization applied 2% DPC to approximately 2 cm by approximately 2 cm of upper inner arm skin.

Findings of the study overall: It should be noted that donors had alopecia, so their immune response may differ from healthy people's. Those TCRs sitting above 1 in 1000 frequency stayed the same with DPC sensitization. Significantly greater numbers of large CDR3 similarity clusters came from expanded TCRs than from controls.

TCRdb independently ran MiXCR on the RACE reads; one entry per CDR3 protein. Of some 190,000 distinct CDR3 sequences listed, around 24% are singletons. Noted time point: patch test 1, 2 weeks after DPC sensitization. Treatment here: therapeutic diphenylcyclopropenone sensitization with weekly scalp DPC. The V gene's germline CDR1 is MNHNS and CDR2 SASEGT. The CDR3 spans 13 residues. V was cut by 0 bases and J by 0 bases, with 3 bases left in between. This clonotype was observed a few times. The antigen is unknown. This clonotype originated in a woman aged 50 to 60 with alopecia areata. Some clones in this sample may be carry-over from other donors' samples. V and J are TRBV6-1 and TRBJ2-7; no reliable D call. The specimen comprised whole blood, sampled in connection with sensitization to the hapten diphenylcyclopropenone (DPC). The CDR3 nucleotides read TGTGCCAGCAGTGAAGCGTTCTCCTACGAGCAGTACTTC. Translation: CASSEAFSYEQYF.